This TCR beta chain was identified in a study of blood T cell repertoires in COVID-19. This table comes from immunoSEQ multiplex PCR, and its TCRdb copy is limited to in-frame clones, with some not included. The sample carries more than 200,000 clones, 80% to 90% recorded once. Looked up from germline, CDR1 is SGHVS and CDR2 is FNYEAQ. V trimming: 6 bases; J trimming: 12 bases; junction bases outside the gene matches: 10. The CDR3 totals 15 residues. The V and J genes are TRBV7-6 and TRBJ2-1; 14 positions agree with TRBD2. The sample consisted of peripheral blood. This TCR was recovered from a woman between 40 and 50 years old with active or convalescent COVID-19. CDR3 in amino acids: CASSLGTSGSKRQFF. DNA of the CDR3: TGTGCCAGCAGTCTCGGGACTAGCGGGAGCAAGCGGCAGTTCTTC.